This T cell receptor (beta chain) was sequenced during a study of shared clonotypes between healthy human individuals (TCRdb year 2020). About the investigation overall: A couple of women and three men aged 18 to 49 years were included in the cohort. Leukapheresis yielded between about 0.8 and 9.5 billion PBMCs per donor. Libraries were prepared and TCR repertoires were sequenced by different laboratories using diverse techniques, in order to increase sequencing depth and limit assay-specific biases. To estimate repertoire size and how much clonotype sharing occurs between individuals, the study deeply sequenced the blood TCR repertoires of five healthy adults.

Trimming takes 5 bases off V and 6 bases off J; junction bases not matched to a gene: 8. The germline V gene sets CDR1 to KGHSH and CDR2 to LQKENI. The CDR3 sequence holds 15 residues, the cysteine and phenylalanine included. Kept here is only the CDR3 DNA, which spans 45 bases and is read in frame from base 1. Points the paper makes about the study in general: Sampling was limited to blood, and TCR repertoires in tissue likely differ from TCR repertoires in blood. Pairwise subsampling led to the expectation that sequencing depth would affect the degree of clonotype sharing among donors. Because the study included a small number of donors, the genetic and exposure-history diversity represented was limited.

Using the deep immunoSEQ assay, TCR CDR3 regions were amplified from genomic DNA by multiplex PCR. Extracted genomic DNA from each cell subset was spread evenly across all wells of several immunoSEQ 96-well plates, with each plate serving as a replicate. For unsorted PBMC, each replicate PCR was loaded with approximately 300 ng genomic DNA, equivalent to 30,000 or so T cell genomes. Ten immunoSEQ deep assay plates were used to sequence unsorted PBMC genomic DNA. Purified libraries were quantified with a Qubit 3.0 fluorometer, sized on a Bioanalyzer 2100, and re-quantified with the KAPA Library Quantification kit. Each immunoSEQ 96-well plate was sequenced on its own single-read 150-cycle Illumina NextSeq 550 flow cell. On the authors' methods: The immunoSEQ output contained only junctional sequences without quality scores, so filtering could not match that applied to full-length reads. Sequences were annotated with PyIR, a Python wrapper for IgBLAST v1.9, and V/J genes and CDR3 were assigned using IMGT germline references. Any read was removed if the V/J assignment was weak (E-value above 1e-6), the CDR3 was missing, or the read contained stop codons, out-of-frame junctions, or ambiguous translated residues. V3J clonotypes were defined as sequences sharing an identical inferred V gene, J gene, and CDR3 amino acid sequence. To compute the percentage overlap between repertoires, the number of shared unique clonotypes was divided by the size of the smaller repertoire. Richness of each repertoire was evaluated using RTK rarefaction, the Chao1 estimator, and Recon v2.1 estimates of unobserved clonotypes. The source is immuneACCESS, and TCRdb retained only in-frame sequences with V and J called. Part of the clones is not carried over; for the studies checked, unresolved V genes explain less than half of this, and the remainder is unexplained. The V and J calls and the clone size are those of that table, but D and trimming were determined from the DNA. In this sample the table shows about half a million clones, over 60% of which occur a single time. Around 11% of the sample is held by the ten biggest clonotypes.

Donors were healthy HIV-negative adults with no recently reported acute infections or vaccinations. Every donor was a Caucasian adult residing in Nashville, Tennessee, USA. In the unsorted samples, 85 million to 100 million PBMCs were counted, and genomic DNA was extracted using the QIAamp DNA Blood Mini kit. Blood was collected by leukapheresis, and PBMCs were isolated by Ficoll-Histopaque density gradient centrifugation and then cryopreserved in liquid nitrogen vapor phase. Turning to this clone: What this receptor recognizes is not known. Base qualities are missing; no much larger clone stands one base away.

Sequencing was done on a sample of PBMCs. The sequence came from a woman between 35 and 50 years old in good health. Some clones in this sample may be carry-over from other donors' samples. The V gene is TRBV18 and the J gene is TRBJ2-1; the junction holds 9 bases that match TRBD1. The CDR3 region reads CASSTSTGGSNEQFF. The sequenced DNA: TGTGCCAGCTCAACGTCGACAGGGGGTTCCAATGAGCAGTTCTTC.